This section outlines one TCR beta chain sequence together with its context. This entry comes from a study of blood T cell repertoires in COVID-19. Study background: The origin of the acute and convalescent COVID-19 samples was the United States, Italy and Spain.

In the source study's methods: Estimation of nucleated cell counts was performed using reference gene primer amplification. Produced via immunoSEQ multiplex PCR; TCRdb's table is partial and in-frame only. V and J calls plus clone size are reproduced from that table; the DNA served to infer D and trimming. The sample lists 65,000 to 95,000 clones, around 89% seen once, with less than 15% in the top ten. The V gene lost 1 base and the J gene lost 2 bases, with 12 bases spanning the gap. Germline-derived CDR1 and CDR2 are GTSNPN and SVGIG (reference sequence). This CDR3 is built from 15 residues. The sequence was obtained from a man between 65 and 79 years old with active or convalescent COVID-19. V gene TRBV30 combines with J gene TRBJ1-3; D is perhaps TRBD1 (5 bases). The sample was peripheral blood. The CDR3 DNA sequence: TGTGCCTGGAGTGCGAGGAGGGGCACTGGAAACACCATATATTTT. It is translated as CAWSARRGTGNTIYF.